This section outlines one T cell receptor beta chain sequence together with its context. Its antigen is as yet unknown. The V gene end was trimmed by 0 bases and the J gene end by 4 bases; junction bases not matched to a gene: 9. Germline V gene sequence: CDR1 GTSNPN, CDR2 SVGIG (reference sequence). The CDR3 covers 17 residues. Data came from immunoSEQ multiplex PCR; TCRdb stores just in-frame clones and leaves some out. Here the sample spans around 100,000 clones, approximately 90% being singletons. These data come from a study of OX40 agonist ivuxolimab in advanced cancers. About the study: Patient treatment consisted of intravenous ivuxolimab administration every 2 weeks at 0.01 to 10 mg/kg. The diagnoses of dose-escalation patients were hepatocellular carcinoma, melanoma, renal cell or head and neck cancer. Antecedent anti-PD-1, anti-PD-L1 or anti-CTLA-4 therapy was permissible, with roughly 36% having received some.

General study points: Dosing at 0.1 to 3.0 mg/kg was accompanied by clonal expansion of CD4+ and CD8+ blood T cells by week 6.

V gene TRBV30 combines with J gene TRBJ1-5, with TRBD1 matching 10 bases. The sequences come from CD4+ or CD8+ T cells sorted from blood, collected in a trial of the OX40 agonist ivuxolimab. This sequence originates from an adult with an advanced solid tumor such as melanoma, head and neck, liver or kidney cancer. The chain's CDR3 is CAWSVQGQGRKNQPQHF. The CDR3 bases are TGTGCCTGGAGTGTACAGGGACAGGGGAGGAAGAATCAGCCCCAGCATTTT. Looking up the rest from reference TRBV30 and TRBJ1-5 gives the full variable domain: SQTIHQWPATLVQPVGSPLSLECTVEGTSNPNLYWYRQAAGRGLQLLFYSVGIGQISSEVPQNLSASRPQDRQFILSSKKLLLSDSGFYLCAWSVQGQGRKNQPQHFGDGTRLSIL.